Listed here are 14 T cell receptor beta chains from one sample, sequenced in a study of PD-1 blockade in classical Hodgkin lymphoma. Only in-frame clones appear in the TCRdb table, and some are missing; sequencing was by immunoSEQ multiplex PCR. This sample has about 37,000 clones; 88% occur once, and the top ten carry approximately 7.6%. All patients experienced relapse after autologous stem cell transplantation, and brentuximab vedotin exposure was variable. The sequencing here drew on peripheral blood mononuclear cells (PBMCs), taken before the second cycle of nivolumab. Receptor source: a human donor with classical Hodgkin lymphoma.

The V gene is TRBV6-1, the J gene TRBJ2-1, with TRBD1 matching over 8 bases. The CDR3 consists of 13 residues. The V segment lost 5 bases and the J segment 7 bases; nucleotides outside the gene matches: 4. Germline CDR1 and CDR2: MNHNS and SASEGT. DNA for the CDR3: TGTGCCAGCAGTAAATGGACAGGGAATGAGCAGTTCTTC. The encoded protein is CASSKWTGNEQFF.

The chain employs TRBV5-1 and TRBJ1-6, with D perhaps matching TRBD1 (6 bases). CDR1 is SGHRS, CDR2 YFSETQ, per germline. V was cut by 0 bases and J by 10 bases, with 8 bases left in between. The CDR3 is made up of 13 amino acids. The CDR3 DNA reads TGCGCCAGCAGCTTGGAGGGGGAATCACCCCTCCACTTT. Its translation: CASSLEGESPLHF.

The chain carries TRBV7-8 and TRBJ2-5; TRBD2 agrees at 7 bases. The CDR3 has 14 amino acids. Germline V gives CDR1 SGHVS, CDR2 FQNEAQ. Unmatched junction bases numbered 13, after V lost 5 bases and J lost 10 bases. The CDR3 DNA reads TGTGCCAGCAGCCCTGGGGGGGGACTTGGGGACCAGTACTTC. Residues: CASSPGGGLGDQYF.

The V call is TRBV19, the J call TRBJ2-5; tentatively, D is TRBD1 or TRBD2 (5 bases each). The CDR3 extends over 13 amino acids. Germline V gives CDR1 LNHDA, CDR2 SQIVND (reference sequence). Between the trimmed V and J ends, which lost 1 base and 5 bases, there was a span of 8 bases. In nucleotides, the CDR3 is TGTGCCAGTAGTATAGGGGGGTGGGAGACCCAGTACTTC. Protein sequence: CASSIGGWETQYF.

Regarding this clone: One end of the junction does not line up with germline, which may come from a read error. The J gene is TRBJ1-1, the V gene TRBV13, with 7 bases lining up with TRBD1. The CDR3 contains 17 residues. Germline CDR1 and CDR2: PRHDT and FYEKMQ (reference sequence). CDR3 sequence reads: CASSLGTVPWGDTEAFF. In DNA, the CDR3 is TGTGCCAGCAGCCTAGGGACAGTTCCCTGGGGGGACACTGAAGCTTTCTTT.

This sequence joins TRBV5-4 and TRBJ2-3, with 15 bases fitting TRBD2. Unmatched junction bases numbered 14, after V lost 6 bases and J lost 0 bases. The CDR3 is 20 amino acids. Per germline, CDR1 SGHNT and CDR2 YYREEE (reference sequence). The CDR3: CASILQPGLAGGCSTDTQYF. CDR3 DNA: TGTGCCAGCATCCTTCAACCGGGACTAGCGGGAGGATGCAGCACAGATACGCAGTATTTT.

In its sample, this clone ranks as medium-sized. CDR3 residues: CASSQGEREGLYEQYF. CDR3 in DNA: TGCGCCAGCAGCCAAGGGGAGAGGGAGGGCCTCTACGAGCAGTACTTC. This rearrangement joins TRBV4-1 to TRBJ2-7; 7 positions agree with TRBD2. J lost 3 bases, V lost 1 base, and 9 bases had no gene match. This CDR3 is built from 16 residues. Germline-derived CDR1 and CDR2 are MGHRA and YSYEKL.

V gene TRBV4-1 combines with J gene TRBJ2-7; D not resolved. CDR1 and CDR2 (germline): MGHRA, YSYEKL. V was shortened by 3 bases and J by 2 bases, with 8 bases between the two germline ends. This CDR3 contains 13 residues. CDR3 DNA: TGCGCCAGCAGCCATGCAGGTCCCTACGAGCAGTACTTC. It specifies CASSHAGPYEQYF.

V gene TRBV2 combines with J gene TRBJ2-4; D call uncertain. CDR1 and CDR2 from the germline V gene are SNHLY and FYNNEI. The CDR3 sequence is 15 residues long. V was cut by 3 bases and J by 0 bases, with 9 bases left in between. CDR3 loop: CASSESQRAKNIQYF. CDR3 sequence (DNA): TGTGCCAGCAGTGAGTCCCAAAGAGCCAAAAACATTCAGTACTTC.

CDR3 amino acids: CASSLGRRETQYF. In nucleotides, the CDR3 is TGTGCCAGCAGCTTAGGGAGGAGAGAGACCCAGTACTTC. The rearrangement uses TRBV11-2 and TRBJ2-5; D may be TRBD2 (5 bases). V lost 1 base to trimming and J lost 4 bases, with 7 bases between them. CDR1 and CDR2 (germline): SGHAT, FQNNGV. This CDR3 is built from 13 residues.

The V and J genes are TRBV5-1 and TRBJ2-5; 10 bases map to TRBD2. V trimming: 3 bases; J trimming: 3 bases; junction bases outside the gene matches: 8. From germline, CDR1 is SGHRS and CDR2 YFSETQ. This CDR3 region has 16 residues. CDR3 sequence: CASSWGLAGVKETQYF. The DNA for the CDR3 is TGCGCCAGCAGCTGGGGGCTAGCGGGAGTAAAAGAGACCCAGTACTTC.

The V gene is TRBV5-6, the J gene TRBJ1-1, with D uncertain. The CDR3 has 14 residues. V was trimmed by 0 bases and J by 4 bases, leaving 10 bases between them. CDR1 is SGHDT, CDR2 YYEEEE, per germline. CDR3 protein: CASSLAKWGTEAFF. In DNA form, the CDR3 reads TGTGCCAGCAGCTTGGCCAAATGGGGCACTGAAGCTTTCTTT.

The chain employs TRBV12-5 and TRBJ2-3; D might be TRBD2 (5 bases). This CDR3 contains 13 residues. CDR1 is LGHNT and CDR2 is FRNRAP in the germline V gene. V was pared by 1 base and J by 6 bases, with 8 bases between. The CDR3 spells CASGLGRRDTQYF. The CDR3 coding sequence is TGTGCTAGTGGTTTGGGACGGAGGGATACGCAGTATTTT.

This sequence joins TRBV2 and TRBJ2-5; D could derive from TRBD1 or TRBD2 (5 bases each). V lost 7 bases to trimming and J lost 5 bases, with 14 bases between them. Germline lookup yields CDR1 SNHLY and CDR2 FYNNEI. The CDR3 sequence is 13 residues long. The chain's CDR3 is CASKERGEETQYF. Written as DNA, the CDR3 is TGTGCCAGCAAGGAACGAGGGGAGGAGACCCAGTACTTC.